This T cell receptor (beta chain) originates from a study of T cells in Graves' hyperthyroidism and ophthalmopathy. Amplification of TCR beta CDR3 regions was performed using RNA transcripts as template. HTBI primers drove first-round RT-PCR of the TCR CDR3. In TCRdb, the multiplex PCR reads were re-called with MiXCR into one record per CDR3 protein. The table records 550,000 to 600,000 distinct CDR3 sequences, around 42% of them present only once. To note about this clonotype: Its antigen is currently unknown.

Overall study results and limits: Most thyroid clonotypes expanded above 0.001 were also detected in blood. Prediction of ophthalmopathy progression came a median roughly 6.6 months pre-onset.

Uncontrolled infection, other autoimmune disease, pregnancy or lactation barred patients from enrollment. Together with thyroid ultrasound, orbital computed tomography, serum thyroxine and TRAb, clinical symptoms were used for diagnoses. The material sequenced was peripheral blood or thyroid tissue (not recorded which). The receptor was derived from an adult woman with Graves' disease, either hyperthyroidism or ophthalmopathy (not recorded which).

DNA of the CDR3: TGTGCCAGCAAGATTAGCGGGAGTAGAACAGATACGCAGTATTTT. It codes for CASKISGSRTDTQYF. The gene calls are TRBV2 and TRBJ2-3, with 9 nucleotides matching TRBD2. CDR3 size: 15 residues. The V gene end was trimmed by 7 bases and the J gene end by 3 bases; junction bases not matched to a gene: 8. Germline-derived CDR1 and CDR2 are SNHLY and FYNNEI. The full variable domain, its missing parts supplied by reference TRBV2 and TRBJ2-3, is EPEVTQTPSHQVTQMGQEVILRCVPISNHLYFYWYRQILGQKVEFLVSFYNNEISEKSEIFDDQFSVERPDGSNFTLKIRSTKLEDSAMYFCASKISGSRTDTQYFGPGTRLTVL.